This is a list of T cell receptor beta chains from one sample in a study of cytomegalovirus exposure and HLA in healthy donors. Sequencing used immunoSEQ multiplex PCR; TCRdb keeps in-frame clones, though not all of them. Of 100,000 to 130,000 clones listed, about 85% are singletons. The source material was PBMCs. These receptors all stem from a man aged 30 to 39 in good health and CMV-seronegative. Both conserved end residues are part of each CDR3. The order of the fields is V gene, J gene, clone size, D gene, CDR3 DNA, CDR3 protein. A D gene is named only where the DNA matches it firmly. A row's size may be missing; if present it is once, few, many or a size class.

>TRBV30|TRBJ2-2|NA|TRBD2
TGTGCCTGGAGTCGGGGAGGGAAGGGTCCCGGGGAGCTGTTTTTT
CAWSRGGKGPGELFF
>TRBV7-6|TRBJ2-5|NA|NA
TGTGCCAGCAGCTCCCTCCAAGAGACCCAGTACTTC
CASSSLQETQYF
>TRBV15|TRBJ1-2|NA|TRBD1
TGTGCCACCAGCAGAGGCCGGGACAGCGTATATGGCTACACCTTC
CATSRGRDSVYGYTF
>TRBV21-1|TRBJ1-5|NA|NA
TGTGCCAGCAGCAAGATGTGGGACACAGGCAATCAGCCCCAGCATTTT
CASSKMWDTGNQPQHF
>TRBV4-1|TRBJ2-1|NA|NA
TGCGCCAGCAGCCAAGGGGCGGGGCTAAGCTCCTACAATGAGCAGTTCTTC
CASSQGAGLSSYNEQFF
>TRBV9|TRBJ1-5|NA|TRBD1
TGTGCCAGCAGCCCAGGGACAGTTAGCAATCAGCCCCAGCATTTT
CASSPGTVSNQPQHF
>TRBV6-4|TRBJ2-7|NA|TRBD1
TGTGCCAGCAGTGATCCTGGACAGGGGGAGAGCTACGAGCAGTACTTC
CASSDPGQGESYEQYF
>TRBV7-2|TRBJ1-1|NA|NA
TGTGCCAGCAGTAAAAATCCCCAGGGGACGGCTGAAGCTTTCTTT
CASSKNPQGTAEAFF
>TRBV6-9|TRBJ2-5|NA|TRBD1
TGTAAGAAGGGGACAGGGCAAGAGACCCAGTACTTC
CKKGTGQETQYF
>TRBV5-4|TRBJ2-7|NA|TRBD2
TGTGCCGCAGGTAGCGGGGGATCCTACGAGCAGTACTTC
CAAGSGGSYEQYF
>TRBV5-4|TRBJ1-5|NA|NA
TGTGCCAGCAGCGAGGGGGAAGAACAGCCCCAGCATTTT
CASSEGEEQPQHF
>TRBV27|TRBJ1-6|NA|NA
TGTGCCAGCAGTTTATCGATGACAGGAGAAACCCTCCACTTT
CASSLSMTGETLHF
>TRBV6-1|TRBJ1-3|NA|TRBD1
TGTGCCAGCAGGACTCTTACAGGGGTCGGAAACACCATATATTTT
CASRTLTGVGNTIYF
>TRBV15|TRBJ2-7|NA|NA
TGTGCCACCAGCAGAGTAGGGAGGTCCTACGAGCAGTACTTC
CATSRVGRSYEQYF
>TRBV2|TRBJ2-1|NA|TRBD2
TGTGCCAGCAGCGGACTAGCGGGAGGAGATGAGCAGTTCTTC
CASSGLAGGDEQFF
>TRBV10-3|TRBJ1-1|NA|TRBD1
TGTGCCATCAGTCTCGCAGGACAGGTCTCTGAAGCTTTCTTT
CAISLAGQVSEAFF
>TRBV6-5|TRBJ2-1|NA|NA
TGTGCCAGCAGGTTCCAGGGGCGTAATGAGCAGTTCTTC
CASRFQGRNEQFF
>TRBV5-1|TRBJ1-2|NA|TRBD1
TGCGCCAGCAGCCCCACAGGGGGTGCCACTAACTATGGCTACACCTTC
CASSPTGGATNYGYTF
>TRBV13|TRBJ2-3|NA|NA
TGTGCCAGCAGCTTGGGCCAACCGACAGATACGCAGTATTTT
CASSLGQPTDTQYF
>TRBV5-6|TRBJ2-6|NA|TRBD1
TGTGCCAGCGGCGGACAGGGGACCTCTGGGGCCAACGTCCTGACTTTC
CASGGQGTSGANVLTF
>TRBV7-8|TRBJ2-3|NA|TRBD2
TGTGCCGGCAGCTTATTAAGAGCGGGAGTGACAGATACGCAGTATTTT
CAGSLLRAGVTDTQYF
>TRBV30|TRBJ2-7|NA|NA
TGTGCCTGGAGTGTCGAGAGTTTCTCGCAGTACTTC
CAWSVESFSQYF
>TRBV5-6|TRBJ2-3|NA|NA
TGTGCCAGCAGCTTTGGAGGGACAGATACGCAGTATTTT
CASSFGGTDTQYF
>TRBV7-9|TRBJ2-1|NA|TRBD1
TGTGCCAGCAGCCCGGGACAGCTTAATGAGCAGTTCTTC
CASSPGQLNEQFF
>TRBV4-1|TRBJ2-5|NA|TRBD1
TGCGCCAGCAGCCAGGGACAGGGGAGAGAGACCCAGTACTTC
CASSQGQGRETQYF
>TRBV10-3|TRBJ2-7|NA|TRBD2
TGTGCCATCACCGCGGGAGGGGAGCACGAGCAGTACTTC
CAITAGGEHEQYF
>TRBV29-1|TRBJ1-1|NA|NA
TGCAGCGTTCGAAGGACAGCGAACACTGAAGCTTTCTTT
CSVRRTANTEAFF
>TRBV6-4|TRBJ1-1|NA|NA
TGTGCCAGCAGTGACTCGAGTCACACTGAAGCTTTCTTT
CASSDSSHTEAFF
>TRBV4-1|TRBJ2-7|NA|TRBD2
TGCGCCAGCAGCCAAACTAGCGGGGTGTGGGGCGAGCAGTACTTC
CASSQTSGVWGEQYF
>TRBV16|TRBJ2-1|NA|TRBD2
TGTGCCAGCAGCCTCCCGGGGGGAGGGCCTTTTCTCAATGAGCAGTTCTTC
CASSLPGGGPFLNEQFF
>TRBV7-6|TRBJ1-2|NA|NA
TGTGCCAGCAGCCCGTCTCGAAGCTCTAACTATGGCTACACCTTC
CASSPSRSSNYGYTF
>TRBV28|TRBJ1-2|NA|TRBD1
TGTGCCAACTCTGCTGGGACAGGCTATGGCTACACCTTC
CANSAGTGYGYTF
>TRBV9|TRBJ2-1|NA|NA
TGTGCCAGCAGCGGGGGTAGCGGCTACAATGAGCAGTTCTTC
CASSGGSGYNEQFF
>TRBV6-1|TRBJ2-1|NA|NA
TGTGCCAGCACCCTGACTAGATTTGATGAGCAGTTCTTC
CASTLTRFDEQFF
>TRBV6-1|TRBJ1-2|NA|NA
TGTGCCAGCAGTGAAGACTTAGGAGGGATAAGCGGGCGCTACACCTTC
CASSEDLGGISGRYTF
>TRBV18|TRBJ2-7|once|NA
TGTGCCAGCCATGATGAGGGCGACGAGCAGTACTTC
CASHDEGDEQYF
>TRBV30|TRBJ1-3|few|NA
TGTGCCTGCCAGCAGCGGGAGGCGCCCTCTGGAAACACCATATATTTT
CACQQREAPSGNTIYF
>TRBV4-2|TRBJ2-5|few|TRBD2
TGTGCCAGCAGCCAAGGGCTAGCGGGAGGGGGCCAAGAGACCCAGTACTTC
CASSQGLAGGGQETQYF
>TRBV6-1|TRBJ2-2|once|NA
TGTGCCAGCAGCCGCGACTCGACCGGGGAGCTGTTTTTT
CASSRDSTGELFF
>TRBV19|TRBJ1-1|NA|TRBD1
TGTGCCAGTAGTATTGATCCCCGCCAACGGGCCTTGACAGGGGGCACTGAAGCTTTCTTT
CASSIDPRQRALTGGTEAFF
>TRBV18|TRBJ1-1|once|NA
TGTGCCAGCTCAAGACAGTCGAGGCCTGAAGCTTTCTTT
CASSRQSRPEAFF
>TRBV28|TRBJ1-5|NA|NA
TGTGCCAGCAACCCACATAGCAATCAGCCCCAGCATTTT
CASNPHSNQPQHF
>TRBV5-1|TRBJ1-1|NA|TRBD1
TGCGCCAGCCAGGGGGAAACGAACACTGAAGCTTTCTTT
CASQGETNTEAFF
>TRBV6-5|TRBJ2-3|NA|TRBD1
TGTGCCAGCAGTTACGACAGGGGAACAGATACGCAGTATTTT
CASSYDRGTDTQYF
>TRBV21-1|TRBJ2-3|NA|NA
TGTGCCAGCAGTCCTCCAGGGGGTGCGTCAGATACGCAGTATTTT
CASSPPGGASDTQYF